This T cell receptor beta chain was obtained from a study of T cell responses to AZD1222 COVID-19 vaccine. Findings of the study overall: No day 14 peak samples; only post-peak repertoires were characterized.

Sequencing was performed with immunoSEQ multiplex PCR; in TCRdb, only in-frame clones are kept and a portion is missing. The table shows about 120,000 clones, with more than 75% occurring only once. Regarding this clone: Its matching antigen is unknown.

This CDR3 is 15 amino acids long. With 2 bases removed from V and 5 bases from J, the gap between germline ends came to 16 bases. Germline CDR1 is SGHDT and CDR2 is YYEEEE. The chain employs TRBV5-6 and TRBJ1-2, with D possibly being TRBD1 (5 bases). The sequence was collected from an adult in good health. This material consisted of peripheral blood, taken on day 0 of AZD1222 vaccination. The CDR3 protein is CASSLMARQSYGYTF. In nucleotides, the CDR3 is TGTGCCAGCAGCTTAATGGCCCGACAGTCTTATGGCTACACCTTC.